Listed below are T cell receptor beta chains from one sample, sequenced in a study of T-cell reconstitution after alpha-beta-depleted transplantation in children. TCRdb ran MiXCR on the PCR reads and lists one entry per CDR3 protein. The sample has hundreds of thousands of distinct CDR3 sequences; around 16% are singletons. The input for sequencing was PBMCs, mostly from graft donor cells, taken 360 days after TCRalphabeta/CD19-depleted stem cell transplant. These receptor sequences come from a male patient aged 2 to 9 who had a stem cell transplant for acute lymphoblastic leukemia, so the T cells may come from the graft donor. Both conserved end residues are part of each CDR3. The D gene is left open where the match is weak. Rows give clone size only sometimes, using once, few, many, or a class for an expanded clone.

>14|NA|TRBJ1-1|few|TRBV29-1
TGCAGCGTTGAAAGGGGCAGGCAGAACACTGAAGCTTTCTTT
CSVERGRQNTEAFF
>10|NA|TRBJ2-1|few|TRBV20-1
TGCAGTGCAATTCCCAATGAGCAGTTCTTC
CSAIPNEQFF
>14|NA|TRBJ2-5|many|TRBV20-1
TGCAGTGCGATTCTACGACAGGGACTAGAGACCCAGTACTTC
CSAILRQGLETQYF
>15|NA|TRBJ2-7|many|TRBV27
TGTGCCAGCAGTTTATCCGGGAGATCCTCTTACGAGCAGTACTTC
CASSLSGRSSYEQYF
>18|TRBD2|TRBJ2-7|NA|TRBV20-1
TGCAGTGCTAGAGATCCTACCCCCGGACTAGCGGGATCTTCGGAGCAGTACTTC
CSARDPTPGLAGSSEQYF
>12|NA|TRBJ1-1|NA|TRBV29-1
TGCAGCGGCGGACAGCAGAACACTGAAGCTTTCTTT
CSGGQQNTEAFF
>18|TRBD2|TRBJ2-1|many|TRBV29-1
TGCAGCGTTGGCGGACTAGCGGGAGTGGGGTTTTCCTACAATGAGCAGTTCTTC
CSVGGLAGVGFSYNEQFF
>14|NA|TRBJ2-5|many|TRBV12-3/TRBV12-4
TGTGCCAGCAGTCACCCCGGGGGTCGGGAGACCCAGTACTTC
CASSHPGGRETQYF
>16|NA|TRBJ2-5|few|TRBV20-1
TGCAGTGCTAGCGGTGCAGGCGCTGGGGGCCAAGAGACCCAGTACTTC
CSASGAGAGGQETQYF
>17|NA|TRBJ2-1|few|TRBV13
TGTGCCAGCAGCCTAACGACCTCGCCGGATTCCTACAATGAGCAGTTCTTC
CASSLTTSPDSYNEQFF
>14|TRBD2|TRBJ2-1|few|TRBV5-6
TGTGCCAGCAGCTTGCAAGCGGGAGGGGATGAGCAGTTCTTC
CASSLQAGGDEQFF
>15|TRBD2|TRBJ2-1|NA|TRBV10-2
TGCGCCAGCAGTCAATCGGGACTAGCGATCAATGAGCAGTTCTTC
CASSQSGLAINEQFF
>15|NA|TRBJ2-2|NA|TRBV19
TGTGCCAGTAGTATGCTGGGTAGCACCACCGGGGAGCTGTTTTTT
CASSMLGSTTGELFF
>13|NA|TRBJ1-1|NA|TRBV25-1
TGTGCCAGCAGCGGGGTGAGGGACACTGAAGCTTTCTTT
CASSGVRDTEAFF
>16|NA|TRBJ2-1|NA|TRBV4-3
TGCGCCAGCAGCCAAGAACGTTTGTCAGCCGCCCGGTCGCAGTTCTTC
CASSQERLSAARSQFF
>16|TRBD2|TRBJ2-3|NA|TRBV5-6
TGTGCCAGCAGCCCGACTAGCGGGAGAATCACAGATACGCAGTATTTT
CASSPTSGRITDTQYF
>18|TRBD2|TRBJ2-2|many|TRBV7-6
TGTGCCAGCAGCTTAGGATCAAGCGGGAGGGCGAACACCGGGGAGCTGTTTTTT
CASSLGSSGRANTGELFF
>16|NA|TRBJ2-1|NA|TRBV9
TGTGCCAGCAGCCAAGATGCAGGGCTGACGGACAATGAGCAGTTCTTC
CASSQDAGLTDNEQFF
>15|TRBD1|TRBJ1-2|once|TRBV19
TGTGCCAGTAGTATTCCGGGACAGGGGTACTATGGCTACACCTTC
CASSIPGQGYYGYTF
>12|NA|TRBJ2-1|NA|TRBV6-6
TGTGCCAGCAGAGCCCCAGACAATGAGCAGTTCTTC
CASRAPDNEQFF
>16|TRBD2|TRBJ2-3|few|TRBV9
TGTGCCAGCAGCGTAAACGCCTGGACTAGCTCAGATACGCAGTATTTT
CASSVNAWTSSDTQYF
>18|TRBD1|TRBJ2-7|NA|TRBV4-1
TGCGCCAGCAGCCAAGATTTCCGGACAGGGACCTCGTCCTACGAGCAGTACTTC
CASSQDFRTGTSSYEQYF
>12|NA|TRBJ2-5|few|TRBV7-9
TGTGCCAGCAGCTCTGGGAAAGAGACCCAGTACTTC
CASSSGKETQYF
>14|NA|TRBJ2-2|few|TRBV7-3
TGTGCCAGCAGCTCCCCTCCGAACACCGGGGAGCTGTTTTTT
CASSSPPNTGELFF
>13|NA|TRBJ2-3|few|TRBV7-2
TGTGCCAGCAGCTTAGAACAGGTGCTTACGCAGTATTTT
CASSLEQVLTQYF
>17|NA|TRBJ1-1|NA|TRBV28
TGTGCCAGCAGTTTATGGGGGCAGGGTGGATGGAACACTGAAGCTTTCTTT
CASSLWGQGGWNTEAFF
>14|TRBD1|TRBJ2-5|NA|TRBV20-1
TGCAGTGCTCCTCGGACAGGGGGAAGGGAGACCCAGTACTTC
CSAPRTGGRETQYF
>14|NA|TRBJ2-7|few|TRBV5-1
TGCGCCAGCAGCCCCGGGACACTGCTATACGAGCAGTACTTC
CASSPGTLLYEQYF
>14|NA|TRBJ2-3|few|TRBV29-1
TGCAGCGTTGGAACAGAGGGGAGGACAGATACGCAGTATTTT
CSVGTEGRTDTQYF
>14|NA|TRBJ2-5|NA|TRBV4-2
TGTGCCAGCAGCCAAGACGCCGGCTGGGAGACCCAGTACTTC
CASSQDAGWETQYF
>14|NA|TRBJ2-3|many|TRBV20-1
TGCAGTGCTAGAATCGGAGGGCCCCCAGATACGCAGTATTTT
CSARIGGPPDTQYF
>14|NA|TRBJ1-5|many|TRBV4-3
TGCGCCAGCAGCCCACAGCGCTACAATCAGCCCCAGCATTTT
CASSPQRYNQPQHF
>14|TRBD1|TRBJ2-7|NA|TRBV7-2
TGTGCCAGCAGCTTAAACAGGGGGAGCTACGAGCAGTACTTC
CASSLNRGSYEQYF
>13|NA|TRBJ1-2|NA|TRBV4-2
TGTGCCAGCAGCCAACATGGCCGGTATGGCTACACCTTC
CASSQHGRYGYTF
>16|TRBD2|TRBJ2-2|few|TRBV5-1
TGCGCCAGCAGCTTGTTAGCTAGCGGAGCCCATGGGGAGCTGTTTTTT
CASSLLASGAHGELFF
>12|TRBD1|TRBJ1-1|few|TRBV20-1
TGCAGTGCTGCGAGGGGGCGGACTGAAGCTTTCTTT
CSAARGRTEAFF
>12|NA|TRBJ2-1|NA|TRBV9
TGTGCCAGCAGCCCCTCGCGAAATGAGCAGTTCTTC
CASSPSRNEQFF
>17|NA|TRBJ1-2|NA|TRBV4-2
TGTGCCAGCAGCCAAGGCTTCCCCTTCAGCAGGACAATGAGCTACACCTTC
CASSQGFPFSRTMSYTF
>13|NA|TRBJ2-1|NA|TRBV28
TGTGCCAGCAGCCCCGGACGCCTGAATGAGCAGTTCTTC
CASSPGRLNEQFF
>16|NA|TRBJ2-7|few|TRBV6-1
TGTGCCAGCAGACGCTTCCGGGATAATGCCGCCTACGAGCAGTACTTC
CASRRFRDNAAYEQYF
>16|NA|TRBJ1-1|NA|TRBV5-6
TGTGCCAGCAGCCTGGCGGGAGGCCCAATGAACACTGAAGCTTTCTTT
CASSLAGGPMNTEAFF
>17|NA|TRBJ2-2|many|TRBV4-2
TGTGCCAGCAGCCAAGATCAGGACGGTACGAACACCGGGGAGCTGTTTTTT
CASSQDQDGTNTGELFF
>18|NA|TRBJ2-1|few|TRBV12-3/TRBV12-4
TGTGCCAGCAGTTCCCTCTCTGGGACTCACATTACATACAATGAGCAGTTCTTC
CASSSLSGTHITYNEQFF
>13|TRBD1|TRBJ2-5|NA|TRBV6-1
TGTGCCAGCAGTCGGGACAGGGTAGAGACCCAGTACTTC
CASSRDRVETQYF
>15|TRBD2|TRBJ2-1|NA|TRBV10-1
TGCGCCAGCAGTGAGGTAGCGGGAGGGGGCTATGAGCAGTTCTTC
CASSEVAGGGYEQFF
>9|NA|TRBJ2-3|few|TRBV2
TGTGCCCTAACAGATACGCAGTATTTT
CALTDTQYF
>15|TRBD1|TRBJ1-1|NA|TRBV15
TGTGCCACCATTCGAAACAACAGGGGCGGGTATGAAGCTTTCTTT
CATIRNNRGGYEAFF
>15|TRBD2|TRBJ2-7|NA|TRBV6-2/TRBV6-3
TGTGCCCGTGACAAACCGACTAGCGGGATCTACGAGCAGTACTTC
CARDKPTSGIYEQYF
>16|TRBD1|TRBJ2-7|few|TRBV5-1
TGCGCCAGCAGCTTGGTGTGGGCAGGGGGCGCACACGAGCAGTACTTC
CASSLVWAGGAHEQYF
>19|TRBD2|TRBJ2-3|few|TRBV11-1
TGTGCCAGCAGCTTAACATCAACTAGCGGGATACAGGGCACAGATACGCAGTATTTT
CASSLTSTSGIQGTDTQYF
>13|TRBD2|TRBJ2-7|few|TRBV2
TGTGCCAGCAGTGGAGGATCGGGGGGAGGGCAGTACTTC
CASSGGSGGGQYF
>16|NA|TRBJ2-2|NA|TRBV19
TGTGCCAGTAGTATAGGCTATCCGCCAGGGACCGGGGAGCTGTTTTTT
CASSIGYPPGTGELFF
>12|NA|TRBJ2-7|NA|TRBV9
TGTGCCAGCAGCCTTCTTGGGGGGACCCGAGGCTTC
CASSLLGGTRGF
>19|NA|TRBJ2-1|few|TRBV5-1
TGCGCCAGCAGCTTGGAACGGCTAGCCTGGGGGTTACATGACAATGAGCAGTTCTTC
CASSLERLAWGLHDNEQFF
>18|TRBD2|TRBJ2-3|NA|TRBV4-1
TGCGCCAGCAGCCGAATACTCCCGGGACTAGCGGGAAGAGATACGCAGTATTTT
CASSRILPGLAGRDTQYF
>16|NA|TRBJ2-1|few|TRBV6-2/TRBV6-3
TGTGCCAGCAGTTACTCGACAGGTGCGCTGTACAATGAGCAGTTCTTC
CASSYSTGALYNEQFF
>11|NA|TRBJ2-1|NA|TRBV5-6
TGTGCCAGTCGACAGTCCAATGAGCAGTTCTTC
CASRQSNEQFF